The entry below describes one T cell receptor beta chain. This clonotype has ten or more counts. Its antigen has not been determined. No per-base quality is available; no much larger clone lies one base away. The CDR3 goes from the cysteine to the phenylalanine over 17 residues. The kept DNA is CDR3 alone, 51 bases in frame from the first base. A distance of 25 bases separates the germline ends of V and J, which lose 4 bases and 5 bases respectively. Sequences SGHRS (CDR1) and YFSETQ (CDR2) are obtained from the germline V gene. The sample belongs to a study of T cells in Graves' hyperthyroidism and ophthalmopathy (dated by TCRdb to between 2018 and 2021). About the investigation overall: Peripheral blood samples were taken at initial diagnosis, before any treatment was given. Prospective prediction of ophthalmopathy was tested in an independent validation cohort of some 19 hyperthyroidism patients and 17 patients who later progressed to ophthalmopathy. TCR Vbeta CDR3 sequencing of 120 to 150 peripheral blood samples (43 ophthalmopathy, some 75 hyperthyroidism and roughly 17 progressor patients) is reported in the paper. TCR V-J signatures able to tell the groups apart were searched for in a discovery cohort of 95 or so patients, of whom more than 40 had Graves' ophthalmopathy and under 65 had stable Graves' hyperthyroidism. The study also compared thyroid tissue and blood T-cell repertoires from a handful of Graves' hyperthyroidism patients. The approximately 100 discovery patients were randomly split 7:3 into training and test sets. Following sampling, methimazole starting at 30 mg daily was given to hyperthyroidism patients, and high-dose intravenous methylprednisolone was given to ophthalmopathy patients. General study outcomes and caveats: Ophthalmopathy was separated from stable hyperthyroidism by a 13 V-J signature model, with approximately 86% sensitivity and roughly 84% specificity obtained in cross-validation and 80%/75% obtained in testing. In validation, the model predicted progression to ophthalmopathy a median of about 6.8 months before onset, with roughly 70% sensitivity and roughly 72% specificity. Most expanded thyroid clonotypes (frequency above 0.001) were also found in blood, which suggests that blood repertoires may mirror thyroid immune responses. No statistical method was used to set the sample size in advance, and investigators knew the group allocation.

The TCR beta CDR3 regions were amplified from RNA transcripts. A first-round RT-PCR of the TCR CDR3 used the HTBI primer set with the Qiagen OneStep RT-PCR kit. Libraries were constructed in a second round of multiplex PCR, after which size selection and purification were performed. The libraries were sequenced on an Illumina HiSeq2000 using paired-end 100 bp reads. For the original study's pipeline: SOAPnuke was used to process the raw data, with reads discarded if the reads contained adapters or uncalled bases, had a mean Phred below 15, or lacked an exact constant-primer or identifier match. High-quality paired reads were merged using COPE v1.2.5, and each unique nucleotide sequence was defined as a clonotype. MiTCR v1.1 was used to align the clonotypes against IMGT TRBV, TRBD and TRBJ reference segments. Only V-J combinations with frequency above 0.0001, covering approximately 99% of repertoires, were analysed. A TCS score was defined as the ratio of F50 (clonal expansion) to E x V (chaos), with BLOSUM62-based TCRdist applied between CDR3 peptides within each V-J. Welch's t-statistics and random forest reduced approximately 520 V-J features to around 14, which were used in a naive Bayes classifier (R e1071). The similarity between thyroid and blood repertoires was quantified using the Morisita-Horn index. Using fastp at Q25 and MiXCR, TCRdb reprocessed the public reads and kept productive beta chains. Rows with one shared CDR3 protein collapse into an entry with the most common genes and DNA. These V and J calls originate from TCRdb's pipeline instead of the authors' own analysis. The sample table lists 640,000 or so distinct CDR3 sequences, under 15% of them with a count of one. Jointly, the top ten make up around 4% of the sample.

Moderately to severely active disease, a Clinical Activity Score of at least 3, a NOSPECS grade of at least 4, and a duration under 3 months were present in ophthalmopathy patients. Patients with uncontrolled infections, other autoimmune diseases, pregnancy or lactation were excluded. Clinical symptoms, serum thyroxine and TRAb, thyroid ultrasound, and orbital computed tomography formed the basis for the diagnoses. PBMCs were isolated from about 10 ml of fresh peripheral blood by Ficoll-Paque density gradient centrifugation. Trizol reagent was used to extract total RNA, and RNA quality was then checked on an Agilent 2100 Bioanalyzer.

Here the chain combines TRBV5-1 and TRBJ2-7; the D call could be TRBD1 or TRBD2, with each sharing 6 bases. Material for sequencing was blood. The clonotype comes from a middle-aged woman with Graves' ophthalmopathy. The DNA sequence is TGCGCCAGCAGCCTAAATTCCGGGGGCCTAAGTTTGGACGAGCAGTACTTC. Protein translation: CASSLNSGGLSLDEQYF.